Below, 24 T cell receptor beta chains from the same sample are listed, as sequenced in a study of cytomegalovirus exposure and HLA in healthy donors. This PCR relied on a set of 60 Vbeta primers and 13 Jbeta primers. Measured with immunoSEQ multiplex PCR; TCRdb has only the in-frame clones, and not every one. The sample holds about 200,000 clones; around 80% are singletons and the top ten take around 4%. The sequenced material came from PBMCs. These receptors were taken from a male donor in good health and CMV-seronegative.

V is TRBV28 and J is TRBJ2-1, with D possibly TRBD1 on 5 matching bases. Trimming pared 2 bases from V and 3 bases from J, leaving 5 bases between. The CDR3 spans 13 residues. CDR1 and CDR2 from the germline V gene are MDHEN and SYDVKM. The CDR3 DNA sequence: TGTGCCAGCAGTTTACAGGGCTACAATGAGCAGTTCTTC. Translated, it gives CASSLQGYNEQFF.

This chain connects TRBV7-8 to TRBJ2-5; 9 nucleotides line up with TRBD2. The end of the DNA is better explained by TRBJ2-7, so the J call may be wrong. This CDR3 has 14 amino acids. The germline gives CDR1 SGHVS, CDR2 FQNEAQ. CDR3 bases: TGTGCCAGCAAATTAGCGGGAGCCCCCTACGAGCAGTACTTC. This sequence encodes CASKLAGAPYEQYF.

This chain joins TRBV29-1 and TRBJ1-2, with 8 bases lining up with TRBD1. From germline, CDR1 is SQVTM and CDR2 ANQGSEA. The CDR3 consists of 11 residues. J was trimmed by 8 bases and V by 4 bases; bases with no gene match: 3. CDR3 DNA: TGCAGCGTTGGGGGACAGGACGGCTACACCTTC. This sequence encodes CSVGGQDGYTF. The entire variable domain, with the rest obtained from reference TRBV29-1 and TRBJ1-2, is as follows: SAVISQKPSRDICQRGTSLTIQCQVDSQVTMMFWYRQQPGQSLTLIATANQGSEATYESGFVIDKFPISRPNLTFSTLTVSNMSPEDSSIYLCSVGGQDGYTFGSGTRLTVV.

This clone was recorded a few times. The V and J genes are TRBV5-1 and TRBJ2-5; the D gene is possibly TRBD1 (6 bases). Looked up from germline, CDR1 is SGHRS and CDR2 is YFSETQ. V was shortened by 2 bases and J by 4 bases, with 12 bases between the two germline ends. CDR3 length: 14 residues. CDR3 coding DNA: TGCGCCAGCAGCTTTGAACAGGGTGGAGAGACCCAGTACTTC. Translating gives CASSFEQGGETQYF.

This chain joins TRBV28 and TRBJ1-1, with 9 bases identical to TRBD1. The CDR3 covers 15 residues. V lost 5 bases, J lost 4 bases, and 8 bases stayed unmatched. Germline CDR1 is MDHEN and CDR2 is SYDVKM. CDR3 nucleotide sequence: TGTGCCAGCAGTACTTACAGGGGGCGGAGCACTGAAGCTTTCTTT. Translating it yields CASSTYRGRSTEAFF.

The chain is built from TRBV5-1 and TRBJ2-3, with 9 bases lining up with TRBD1. The CDR3 is 16 amino acids. The trim removed 1 base at V and 2 bases at J, leaving 5 bases unmatched. CDR1 is SGHRS, CDR2 YFSETQ, per germline. In DNA, the CDR3 is TGCGCCAGCAGCTTGAGACAGGGGGGATCCACAGATACGCAGTATTTT. Translation: CASSLRQGGSTDTQYF.

This clone is medium-sized by share. V gene TRBV4-1 combines with J gene TRBJ1-2, with a tentative D call TRBD1 (5 bases). V shed 0 bases and J shed 6 bases, with 8 bases lying between them. Germline V gene data show CDR1 as MGHRA and CDR2 as YSYEKL. The CDR3 totals 13 residues. DNA for the CDR3: TGCGCCAGCAGCCAAGATCTAGGGGATGGCTACACCTTC. This encodes CASSQDLGDGYTF.

This chain's CDR3 is CASSSTGQGATNYGYTF. The CDR3, as DNA: TGTGCCAGCAGCTCCACGGGACAGGGAGCCACTAACTATGGCTACACCTTC. The rearrangement uses TRBV7-9 and TRBJ1-2; 9 bases line up with TRBD1. CDR1 is SEHNR, CDR2 FQNEAQ, per germline (reference sequence). V lost 4 bases, J lost 0 bases, and 9 bases stayed unmatched. This CDR3 is 17 amino acids long.

This clone appeared a few times. The gene calls are TRBV7-3 and TRBJ1-1; TRBD1 might be the D (5 bases). The CDR3 has 14 residues. With 1 base removed from V and 5 bases from J, the gap between germline ends came to 11 bases. Germline assignment: CDR1 SGHTA and CDR2 FQGTGA. The CDR3 sequence: CASSLRGGMTEAFF. CDR3 DNA sequence: TGTGCCAGCAGCTTAAGGGGGGGGATGACTGAAGCTTTCTTT.

The CDR3: CASSQFGGVETQYF. In DNA, the CDR3 is TGTGCCAGCAGCCAATTCGGGGGGGTAGAGACCCAGTACTTC. The rearrangement uses TRBV5-5 and TRBJ2-5; 8 positions agree with TRBD2. The CDR3 has 14 amino acids. Losses at the gene ends were 4 bases for V and 4 bases for J; bases not matched to a gene: 6. Per the germline V gene, CDR1 is SGHKS and CDR2 is YYEKEE (reference sequence). The full variable domain, rest sourced from reference TRBV5-5 and TRBJ2-5, is DAGVTQSPTHLIKTRGQQVTLRCSPISGHKSVSWYQQVLGQGPQFIFQYYEKEERGRGNFPDRFSARQFPNYSSELNVNALLLGDSALYLCASSQFGGVETQYFGPGTRLLVL.

CDR3 DNA sequence: TGTGCCAGCAGCGACCGCAGGGTGAGGAAGGAAAAACTGTTTTTT. Translating it yields CASSDRRVRKEKLFF. The chain has TRBV11-2 and TRBJ1-4; tentatively, D is TRBD1 (5 bases). V was shortened by 5 bases and J by 8 bases, with 18 bases between the two germline ends. Germline loops: CDR1 SGHAT, CDR2 FQNNGV. The CDR3 has 15 amino acids.

CDR3 sequence: CASSATDRGLAGELFF. The CDR3 DNA is TGCGCCAGCAGCGCGACAGACAGGGGGCTAGCCGGGGAGCTGTTTTTT. The chain links TRBV5-1 to TRBJ2-2, with 10 bases that match TRBD1. V lost 4 bases to trimming and J lost 6 bases; unmatched junction nucleotides: 9. This CDR3 contains 16 residues. Germline values: CDR1 SGHRS, CDR2 YFSETQ.

This rearrangement joins TRBV5-1 to TRBJ2-7, with TRBD1 matching 7 bases. After removal of 6 bases from V and 4 bases from J, the junction contained 7 bases not matched to a gene. The CDR3 loop spans 13 amino acids. The germline V gene has CDR1 SGHRS and CDR2 YFSETQ. The CDR3 DNA sequence: TGCGCCAGCACATCACAGGGGTCGTACGAGCAGTACTTC. The encoded protein is CASTSQGSYEQYF.

The rearrangement joins TRBV18 to TRBJ2-7; D gene unclear. Germline CDR1 and CDR2: KGHSH and LQKENI. Trimming left V 2 bases short and J 0 bases short, with 14 bases between. The CDR3 covers 16 residues. CDR3 sequence (DNA): TGTGCCAGCTCACCATATGCGGCTCCTAACTCCTACGAGCAGTACTTC. This gives the protein CASSPYAAPNSYEQYF. Filled out from reference TRBV18 and TRBJ2-7, the complete variable domain reads NAGVMQNPRHLVRRRGQEARLRCSPMKGHSHVYWYRQLPEEGLKFMVYLQKENIIDESGMPKERFSAEFPKEGPSILRIQQVVRGDSAAYFCASSPYAAPNSYEQYFGPGTRLTVT.

The V gene is TRBV10-1, the J gene TRBJ2-7; TRBD2 aligns across 10 bases. CDR1 WNHNN and CDR2 SYGVQD come from the germline V gene (reference sequence). The CDR3 runs 15 residues. V dropped 2 bases and J dropped 5; count of bases not matched to a gene: 6. The CDR3 sequence: CASSEASGSSDEQYF. CDR3 coding DNA: TGCGCCAGCAGTGAGGCTAGCGGGAGCTCAGACGAGCAGTACTTC.

The chain links TRBV4-1 to TRBJ2-5; TRBD2 is a possible D gene (6 bases). The J call is in doubt because the DNA end fits TRBJ2-7 better. The CDR3 has 13 amino acids. From germline, CDR1 is MGHRA and CDR2 YSYEKL. CDR3 residues: CASREGSTYEQYF. CDR3 coding DNA: TGCGCCAGCAGGGAGGGGTCGACCTACGAGCAGTACTTC.

The chain employs TRBV5-1 and TRBJ1-3, with D hard to call. The CDR3 runs to 14 residues. V lost 4 bases, J lost 0 bases, and 8 bases lay in between. Per germline, CDR1 SGHRS and CDR2 YFSETQ. CDR3 DNA: TGCGCCAGCAGCGGAGGCGCCTCTGGAAACACCATATATTTT. Translating it yields CASSGGASGNTIYF. Full variable domain (rest looked up from reference TRBV5-1 and TRBJ1-3): KAGVTQTPRYLIKTRGQQVTLSCSPISGHRSVSWYQQTPGQGLQFLFEYFSETQRNKGNFPGRFSGRQFSNSRSEMNVSTLELGDSALYLCASSGGASGNTIYFGEGSWLTVV.

Turning to this clone: An end of the junction differs from the germline gene, which may be a read error. In the same sample, other DNA sequences code for this CDR3. The rearrangement links TRBV4-1 to TRBJ2-7, with a weak D call TRBD2 (5 bases). This CDR3 is 15 amino acids long. Germline loops: CDR1 MGHRA, CDR2 YSYEKL. CDR3 residues: CASSHENLGSYEQYF. The CDR3 DNA is TGCGCCAGTAGCCACGAGAACCTGGGGAGCTACGAGCAGTACTTC.

A word on this clone: One junction end disagrees with the germline gene, perhaps due to a read error. V usage is TRBV5-1 and J usage is TRBJ2-3; 14 bases agree with TRBD2. The CDR3 sequence is 17 residues long. Germline lookup yields CDR1 SGHRS and CDR2 YFSETQ. CDR3: CASRPGLAGVSTYTQYF. The CDR3 DNA is TGCGCCAGCAGGCCGGGACTAGCGGGAGTTAGCACATATACGCAGTATTTT.

Turning to this clone: The junction departs from germline at one end; a sequencing error may be responsible. This chain connects TRBV5-4 to TRBJ2-5, with unresolved D. The germline V gene has CDR1 SGHNT and CDR2 YYREEE (reference sequence). The CDR3 consists of 13 residues. The CDR3 nucleotides read TGTGCCAGCAGCTTGGGGAGTGTGGCTAGTCAAGACTTC. Protein sequence: CASSLGSVASQDF. Combining the CDR3 with reference TRBV5-4 and TRBJ2-5 gives the whole variable domain ETGVTQSPTHLIKTRGQQVTLRCSSQSGHNTVSWYQQALGQGPQFIFQYYREEENGRGNFPPRFSGLQFPNYSSELNVNALELDDSALYLCASSLGSVASQDFGPGTRLLVL.

J is TRBJ2-5 and V is TRBV5-1; no firm D call. V was shortened by 3 bases and J by 2 bases, with 8 bases between the two germline ends. Germline CDR1 and CDR2: SGHRS and YFSETQ. CDR3 length: 13 amino acids. In DNA, the CDR3 is TGCGCCAGCAGCTCGAGCCTTCAAGAGACCCAGTACTTC. Its translation: CASSSSLQETQYF.

The chain uses TRBV2 and TRBJ2-5, with D perhaps TRBD1 (5 bases). Looked up from germline, CDR1 is SNHLY and CDR2 is FYNNEI. Trimming pared 3 bases from V and 5 bases from J, leaving 16 bases between. The CDR3 is made up of 15 amino acids. The CDR3 region is CASSDNGAGAETQYF. The CDR3 region has the DNA TGTGCCAGCAGTGACAATGGGGCAGGAGCGGAGACCCAGTACTTC.

This clone was found a few times. J is TRBJ1-2 and V is TRBV6-1; D ambiguous. Between the trimmed V and J ends, which lost 2 bases and 0 bases, there was a span of 7 bases. There are 14 residues in the CDR3. Germline V gene data show CDR1 as MNHNS and CDR2 as SASEGT. Here the CDR3 reads CASSESHSNYGYTF. The CDR3 DNA is TGTGCCAGCAGTGAATCCCACTCTAACTATGGCTACACCTTC.

The gene calls are TRBV11-2 and TRBJ1-2; 7 bases align to TRBD1. Germline V lookup: CDR1 SGHAT, CDR2 FQNNGV. The CDR3 has 17 residues. With 2 bases clipped from V and 4 bases from J, the junction kept 13 bases outside the gene matches. The DNA for the CDR3 is TGTGCCAGCAGCTTACGACAGGGCACCGGTACTAGCTATGGCTACACCTTC. Translating it yields CASSLRQGTGTSYGYTF.